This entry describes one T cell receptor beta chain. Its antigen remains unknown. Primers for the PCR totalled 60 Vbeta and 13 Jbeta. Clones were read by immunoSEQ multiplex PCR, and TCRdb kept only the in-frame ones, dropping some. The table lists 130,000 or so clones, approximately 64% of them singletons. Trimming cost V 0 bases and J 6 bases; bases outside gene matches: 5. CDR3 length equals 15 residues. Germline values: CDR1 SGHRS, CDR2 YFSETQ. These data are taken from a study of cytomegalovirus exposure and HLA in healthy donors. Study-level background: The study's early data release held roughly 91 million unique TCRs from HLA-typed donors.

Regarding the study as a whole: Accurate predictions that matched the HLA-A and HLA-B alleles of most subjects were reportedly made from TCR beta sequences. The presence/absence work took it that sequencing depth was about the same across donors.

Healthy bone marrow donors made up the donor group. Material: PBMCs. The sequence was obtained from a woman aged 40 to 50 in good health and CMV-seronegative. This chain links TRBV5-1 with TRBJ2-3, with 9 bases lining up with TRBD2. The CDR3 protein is CASSLEGGGADTQYF. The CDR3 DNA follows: TGCGCCAGCAGCTTGGAGGGCGGGGGGGCGGATACGCAGTATTTT.